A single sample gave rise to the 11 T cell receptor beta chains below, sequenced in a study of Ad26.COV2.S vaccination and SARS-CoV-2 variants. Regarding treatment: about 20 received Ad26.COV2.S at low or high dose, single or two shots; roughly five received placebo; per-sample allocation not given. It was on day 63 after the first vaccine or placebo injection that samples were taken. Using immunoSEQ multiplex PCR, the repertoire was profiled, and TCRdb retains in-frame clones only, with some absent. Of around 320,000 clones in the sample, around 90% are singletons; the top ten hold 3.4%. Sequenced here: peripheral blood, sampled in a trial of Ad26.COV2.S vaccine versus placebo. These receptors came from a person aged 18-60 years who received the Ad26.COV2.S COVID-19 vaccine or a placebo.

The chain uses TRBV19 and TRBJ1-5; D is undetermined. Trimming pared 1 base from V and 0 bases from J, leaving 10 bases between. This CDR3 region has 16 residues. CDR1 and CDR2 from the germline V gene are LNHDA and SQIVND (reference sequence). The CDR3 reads CASSIGLSYSNQPQHF. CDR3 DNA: TGTGCCAGTAGTATAGGACTATCTTATAGCAATCAGCCCCAGCATTTT.

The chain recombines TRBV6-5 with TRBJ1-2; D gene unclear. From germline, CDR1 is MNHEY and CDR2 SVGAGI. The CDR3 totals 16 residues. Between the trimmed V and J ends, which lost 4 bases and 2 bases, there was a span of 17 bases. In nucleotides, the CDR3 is TGTGCCAGCAGTTCCCTCATAAACAGCCCAAACTATGGCTACACCTTC. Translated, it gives CASSSLINSPNYGYTF.

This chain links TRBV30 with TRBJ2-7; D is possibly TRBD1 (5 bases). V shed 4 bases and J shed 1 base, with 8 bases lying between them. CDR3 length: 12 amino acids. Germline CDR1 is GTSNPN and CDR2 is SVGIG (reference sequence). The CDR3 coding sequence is TGTGCCTGGAATTCAGGGTCCTACGAGCAGTACTTC. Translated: CAWNSGSYEQYF.

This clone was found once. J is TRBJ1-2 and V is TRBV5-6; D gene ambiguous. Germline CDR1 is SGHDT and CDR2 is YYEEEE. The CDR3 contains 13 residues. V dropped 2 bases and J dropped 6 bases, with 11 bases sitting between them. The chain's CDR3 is CASSFGSGDGYTF. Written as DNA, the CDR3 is TGTGCCAGCAGCTTTGGGTCAGGTGATGGCTACACCTTC.

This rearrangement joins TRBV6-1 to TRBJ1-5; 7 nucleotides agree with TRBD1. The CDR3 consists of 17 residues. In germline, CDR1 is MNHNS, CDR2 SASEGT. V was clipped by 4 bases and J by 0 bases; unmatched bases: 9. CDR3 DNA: TGTGCCAGCAGTGGAAGGGGACAGTCTTATAGCAATCAGCCCCAGCATTTT. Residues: CASSGRGQSYSNQPQHF.

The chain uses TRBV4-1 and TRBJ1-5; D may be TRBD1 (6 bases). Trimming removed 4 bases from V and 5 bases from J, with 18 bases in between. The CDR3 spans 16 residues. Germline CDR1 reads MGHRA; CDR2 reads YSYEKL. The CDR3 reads CASSPRGNSIDQPQHF. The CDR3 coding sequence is TGCGCCAGCAGCCCCAGGGGTAATTCGATTGATCAGCCCCAGCATTTT.

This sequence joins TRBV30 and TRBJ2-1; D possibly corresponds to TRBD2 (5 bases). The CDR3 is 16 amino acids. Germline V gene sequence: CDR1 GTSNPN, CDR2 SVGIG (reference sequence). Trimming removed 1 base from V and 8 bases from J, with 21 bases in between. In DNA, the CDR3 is TGTGCCTGGAGTGGCCTACCCCACCGGAATAGCGATGAGCAGTTCTTC. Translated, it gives CAWSGLPHRNSDEQFF.

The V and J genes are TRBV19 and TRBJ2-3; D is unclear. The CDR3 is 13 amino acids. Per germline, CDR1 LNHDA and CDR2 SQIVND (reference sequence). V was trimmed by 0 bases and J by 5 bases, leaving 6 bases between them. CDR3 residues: CASSIDKGDTQYF. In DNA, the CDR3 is TGTGCCAGTAGTATAGATAAGGGAGATACGCAGTATTTT. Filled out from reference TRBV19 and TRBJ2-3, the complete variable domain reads DGGITQSPKYLFRKEGQNVTLSCEQNLNHDAMYWYRQDPGQGLRLIYYSQIVNDFQKGDIAEGYSVSREKKESFPLTVTSAQKNPTAFYLCASSIDKGDTQYFGPGTRLTVL.

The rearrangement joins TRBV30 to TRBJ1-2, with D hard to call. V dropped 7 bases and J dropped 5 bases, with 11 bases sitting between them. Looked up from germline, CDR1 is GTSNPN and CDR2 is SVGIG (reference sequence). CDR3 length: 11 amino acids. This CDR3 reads CASDQLYGYTF. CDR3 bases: TGTGCCTCGGACCAACTTTATGGCTACACCTTC. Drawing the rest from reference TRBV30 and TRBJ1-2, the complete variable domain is SQTIHQWPATLVQPVGSPLSLECTVEGTSNPNLYWYRQAAGRGLQLLFYSVGIGQISSEVPQNLSASRPQDRQFILSSKKLLLSDSGFYLCASDQLYGYTFGSGTRLTVV.

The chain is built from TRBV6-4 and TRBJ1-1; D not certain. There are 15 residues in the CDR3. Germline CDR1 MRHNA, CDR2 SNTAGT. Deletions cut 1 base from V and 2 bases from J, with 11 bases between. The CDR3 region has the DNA TGTGCCAGCAGTGACTTCTGGCGACTAAACACTGAAGCTTTCTTT. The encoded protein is CASSDFWRLNTEAFF.

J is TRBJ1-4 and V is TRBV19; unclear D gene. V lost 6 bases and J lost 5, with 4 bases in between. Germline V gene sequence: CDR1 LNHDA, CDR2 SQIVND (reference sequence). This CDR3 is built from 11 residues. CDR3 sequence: CASRGNEKLFF. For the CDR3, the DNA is TGTGCCAGTAGGGGGAATGAAAAACTGTTTTTT.